These 10 T cell receptor beta chains share one sample of origin, sequenced in a study of T cell changes during pregnancy in multiple sclerosis. Sequenced by immunoSEQ multiplex PCR; TCRdb stores in-frame clones only, minus some. In the table there are some 80,000 clones, less than 95% of which are singletons. Sample: peripheral blood, taken in the third trimester of pregnancy. These receptors originate from a female donor with multiple sclerosis, enrolled in a pregnancy study.

V and J are TRBV7-9 and TRBJ1-4, with unresolved D. The germline V gene encodes CDR1 SEHNR and CDR2 FQNEAQ (reference sequence). V was pared by 8 bases and J by 3 bases, with 7 bases between. The CDR3 has 12 amino acids. This CDR3 reads CASRGSNEKLFF. As DNA, the CDR3 is TGTGCCAGCCGAGGGTCTAATGAAAAACTGTTTTTT. The variable domain in full, with the rest retrieved from reference TRBV7-9 and TRBJ1-4, is DTGVSQNPRHKITKRGQNVTFRCDPISEHNRLYWYRQTLGQGPEFLTYFQNEAQLEKSRLLSDRFSAERPKGSFSTLEIQRTEQGDSAMYLCASRGSNEKLFFGSGTQLSVL.

The gene calls are TRBV14 and TRBJ2-7; TRBD2 matches at 7 bases. This CDR3 is 17 amino acids long. Germline lookup yields CDR1 SGHDN and CDR2 FVKESK. The trim removed 0 bases at V and 0 bases at J, leaving 8 bases unmatched. CDR3 bases: TGTGCCAGCAGCCAAGAGGGGTCTCTAGCGGACTCCTACGAGCAGTACTTC. This codes for CASSQEGSLADSYEQYF.

The V and J genes are TRBV6-6 and TRBJ1-1; tentatively, D is TRBD1 (6 bases). This CDR3 contains 15 residues. The V end was cut by 0 bases, the J end by 0 bases, with 8 bases between. CDR1 is MNHNY, CDR2 SVGAGI, per germline (reference sequence). The CDR3 bases are TGTGCCAGCAGTTACTCAGGACAGATGAACACTGAAGCTTTCTTT. It translates to CASSYSGQMNTEAFF.

J is TRBJ2-7 and V is TRBV4-2, with 8 bases lining up with TRBD1. There are 15 residues in the CDR3. The V gene end was trimmed by 1 base and the J gene end by 5 bases; junction bases not matched to a gene: 7. Looked up from germline, CDR1 is LGHNA and CDR2 is YNFKEQ. The CDR3 loop reads CASSQGTGTLNEQYF. DNA of the CDR3: TGTGCCAGCAGCCAAGGGACAGGGACACTTAACGAGCAGTACTTC.

This chain uses TRBV7-9 with TRBJ1-1; D gene unclear. V dropped 4 bases and J dropped 2 bases, with 11 bases sitting between them. CDR1 is SEHNR and CDR2 is FQNEAQ in the germline V gene (reference sequence). The CDR3 extends over 14 amino acids. The CDR3: CASSSSWANTEAFF. The CDR3, as DNA: TGTGCCAGCAGCTCCTCCTGGGCAAACACTGAAGCTTTCTTT.

The V call is TRBV11-2, the J call TRBJ2-2; TRBD2 matches at 8 bases. Germline CDR1 is SGHAT and CDR2 is FQNNGV. With 7 bases clipped from V and 0 bases from J, the junction kept 4 bases outside the gene matches. The CDR3 runs 15 residues. The CDR3 nucleotides are TGTGCCAGCACCACGGGACTAGCGAACACCGGGGAGCTGTTTTTT. Protein: CASTTGLANTGELFF.

J is TRBJ2-2 and V is TRBV7-2; 8 positions agree with TRBD1. Germline trimming cut 10 bases from V and 0 bases from J; bases unmatched to any gene: 4. The CDR3 spans 14 residues. Germline V CDR1 and CDR2: SGHTA, FQGNSA. The CDR3 sequence is CAKTGDSNTGELFF. Here the CDR3 DNA reads TGTGCCAAGACAGGGGATTCGAACACCGGGGAGCTGTTTTTT.

The rearrangement joins TRBV27 to TRBJ2-5; 7 bases are a match to TRBD1. The CDR3 consists of 19 residues. After removal of 3 bases from V and 4 bases from J, the junction contained 20 bases not matched to a gene. Per the germline V gene, CDR1 is MNHEY and CDR2 is SMNVEV (reference sequence). CDR3 loop: CASSFKGQSPFPILETQYF. The DNA for the CDR3 is TGTGCCAGCAGTTTTAAGGGACAGAGCCCTTTCCCGATCCTAGAGACCCAGTACTTC.

V gene TRBV9 combines with J gene TRBJ2-7, with a weak D call TRBD2 (6 bases). The germline V and J ends were trimmed by 2 bases and 0 bases, with 15 bases remaining between them. This CDR3 is 16 amino acids long. Germline loops: CDR1 SGDLS, CDR2 YYNGEE. This CDR3 reads CASSVGIGGYSYEQYF. CDR3 DNA sequence: TGTGCCAGCAGCGTTGGCATCGGGGGATACTCCTACGAGCAGTACTTC.

This chain links TRBV11-3 with TRBJ2-1; perhaps TRBD1 as D (6 bases). The CDR3 totals 15 residues. Trimming pared 5 bases from V and 7 bases from J, leaving 18 bases between. CDR1 and CDR2 from the germline V gene are SGHNT and YENEEA. CDR3 DNA sequence: TGTGCCAGCAGCCCCTCGACAGGCTTAAGGAATGAGCAGTTCTTC. Translation: CASSPSTGLRNEQFF.